Listed here are 28 T cell receptor beta chains from one sample, sequenced in a study of T cells after yellow fever vaccination. One entry per CDR3 protein, called by TCRdb with MiXCR from the 5' RACE reads. This table has fewer than 450,000 distinct CDR3 sequences, approximately 8% appearing once. The material sequenced was PBMCs, taken roughly 46 days after the first yellow fever vaccination. All receptors come from a man aged 18 to 30 who received the YFV17D yellow fever vaccine.

The J gene is TRBJ2-5, the V gene TRBV2; possibly TRBD2 for D (6 bases). CDR1 is SNHLY and CDR2 is FYNNEI in the germline V gene. The CDR3 is 12 residues long. Trimming pared 8 bases from V and 5 bases from J, leaving 12 bases between. The CDR3 bases are TGTGCCAGCGGGCTAGCGAGCGAGACCCAGTACTTC. Its protein product is CASGLASETQYF.

This clonotype was observed a few times. The chain combines TRBV3-1 with TRBJ1-2; D is unresolved. Looked up from germline, CDR1 is LGHDT and CDR2 is YNNKEL (reference sequence). V dropped 0 bases and J dropped 4 bases, with 9 bases sitting between them. CDR3 length: 14 residues. The CDR3 loop is CASSQDPQVYGYTF. The CDR3 nucleotides read TGTGCCAGCAGCCAAGATCCCCAGGTCTATGGCTACACCTTC.

In its sample, this clonotype was seen many times. This chain joins TRBV7-2 and TRBJ2-3, with TRBD2 identical over 7 bases. With V trimmed by 3 bases and J by 0 bases, 3 bases remained unmatched. Germline V CDR1 and CDR2: SGHTA, FQGNSA. The CDR3 extends over 15 amino acids. The DNA for the CDR3 is TGTGCCAGCAGCTTGGGGGGGACCAGCACAGATACGCAGTATTTT. As protein: CASSLGGTSTDTQYF.

This clonotype was detected a few times. The rearrangement uses TRBV4-3 and TRBJ2-3; 7 bases agree with TRBD1. With 5 bases clipped from V and 4 bases from J, the junction kept 9 bases outside the gene matches. Germline lookup yields CDR1 LGHNA and CDR2 YSLEER. The CDR3 extends over 15 amino acids. CDR3 DNA sequence: TGCGCCAGCAGCGCGCGACAGGGTATGGCAGATACGCAGTATTTT. This codes for CASSARQGMADTQYF.

This clonotype was recorded at least ten times. The chain combines TRBV4-2 with TRBJ2-1, with unresolved D. This CDR3 region has 15 residues. V gave up 2 bases and J gave up 2 bases, with 10 bases separating them. Looked up from germline, CDR1 is LGHNA and CDR2 is YNFKEQ. CDR3 coding DNA: TGTGCCAGCAGCCAAAGATCGCGTGCCTACAATGAGCAGTTCTTC. As protein: CASSQRSRAYNEQFF.

The V and J genes are TRBV7-2 and TRBJ2-5; 9 bases fit TRBD1. The CDR3 has 14 residues. The V gene end was trimmed by 5 bases and the J gene end by 4 bases; junction bases not matched to a gene: 5. From germline, CDR1 is SGHTA and CDR2 FQGNSA. In DNA, the CDR3 is TGTGCCAGCAGCGACGGGACAGGGCGAGAGACCCAGTACTTC. Translation: CASSDGTGRETQYF.

The V and J genes are TRBV3-1 and TRBJ1-6; D is undetermined. The CDR3 has 12 amino acids. The V gene's germline CDR1 is LGHDT and CDR2 YNNKEL (reference sequence). The V gene lost 1 base and the J gene lost 14 bases, with 9 bases spanning the gap. The DNA for the CDR3 is TGTGCCAGCAGCCAAGGGGAGCGGACCCTCCACTTT. Amino acids: CASSQGERTLHF.

This clonotype was recorded a few times. The rearrangement joins TRBV7-2 to TRBJ2-7; D remains unclear. Germline CDR1 is SGHTA and CDR2 is FQGNSA. Trimming took 9 bases from V and 4 from J, leaving 7 bases between them. The CDR3 is 10 amino acids. DNA of the CDR3: TGTGCCAGTGGCTGTTACGAGCAGTACGTC. This encodes CASGCYEQYV.

This clonotype has more than one count but fewer than ten. At one of its ends the junction is not consistent with the germline gene, which may arise from a read error. V is TRBV10-3 and J is TRBJ1-2; TRBD1 aligns across 8 bases. The CDR3 is made up of 17 amino acids. Germline V lookup: CDR1 ENHRY, CDR2 SYGVKD. CDR3 sequence: CAISDSPLTASRDRRIF. CDR3 bases: TGTGCCATCAGTGACTCACCACTAACTGCGTCCCGGGACAGGAGAATCTTC.

At least ten counts were recorded for this clonotype. This sequence joins TRBV5-1 and TRBJ2-1, with D perhaps matching TRBD2 (6 bases). Germline-derived CDR1 and CDR2 are SGHRS and YFSETQ. This CDR3 has 13 residues. V was cut by 0 bases and J by 7 bases, with 8 bases left in between. For the CDR3, the DNA is TGCGCCAGCAGCTTGGCCCGGGGGAATGAGCAGTTCTTC. Translated: CASSLARGNEQFF. Together with reference TRBV5-1 and TRBJ2-1, the CDR3 gives the full variable domain: KAGVTQTPRYLIKTRGQQVTLSCSPISGHRSVSWYQQTPGQGLQFLFEYFSETQRNKGNFPGRFSGRQFSNSRSEMNVSTLELGDSALYLCASSLARGNEQFFGPGTRLTVL.

The chain recombines TRBV28 with TRBJ2-1; D perhaps matches TRBD2 (6 bases). CDR1 is MDHEN, CDR2 SYDVKM, per germline. The CDR3 sequence is 16 residues long. V was trimmed by 6 bases and J by 4 bases, leaving 19 bases between them. In DNA, the CDR3 is TGTGCCAGCAGGATTGACCTAGCGCAGGCGTACAATGAGCAGTTCTTC. As protein: CASRIDLAQAYNEQFF.

This clonotype was seen a few times. The V call is TRBV6-1, the J call TRBJ2-7; either TRBD1 or TRBD2 may supply D (5 bases each). The germline V gene has CDR1 MNHNS and CDR2 SASEGT. The V end was cut by 5 bases, the J end by 2 bases, with 19 bases between. The CDR3 is 16 amino acids. The CDR3 DNA sequence: TGTGCCAGCAGTACCGGTCCAGGGACGGGACCCTACGAGCAGTACGTC. The encoded protein is CASSTGPGTGPYEQYV.

This clonotype occurred a few times. This sequence joins TRBV6-1 and TRBJ2-3; D unresolved. CDR1 is MNHNS and CDR2 is SASEGT in the germline V gene. V was shortened by 7 bases and J by 2 bases, with 13 bases between the two germline ends. The CDR3 loop spans 14 amino acids. CDR3 loop: CASTSNSATDTQYF. The CDR3 coding sequence is TGTGCCAGCACGTCAAACAGCGCCACAGATACGCAGTATTTT.

This clonotype was found many times. The gene calls are TRBV7-2 and TRBJ1-4; 8 bases fit TRBD1. The CDR3 totals 14 residues. Germline assignment: CDR1 SGHTA and CDR2 FQGNSA. V shed 5 bases, J shed 10 bases, and the junction held 9 bases outside the gene matches. The CDR3: CASSRTGISPKLFF. The CDR3 bases are TGTGCCAGCAGCCGGACAGGGATTTCCCCAAAACTGTTTTTT.

On this clonotype: Sequence at one end of the junction differs from germline and may be a read error. The chain employs TRBV2 and TRBJ2-3; 13 bases match TRBD2. Germline V gives CDR1 SNHLY, CDR2 FYNNEI. The CDR3 covers 18 residues. The CDR3 DNA follows: TGTGCCTGCAGTGTTACCGGGACTAGCGGGGTCTCCACAGATACGCAGTATTTT. It codes for CACSVTGTSGVSTDTQYF.

This clonotype has only a few counts. The chain joins TRBV12-3 or TRBV12-4 to TRBJ2-7, with D possibly being TRBD1 (6 bases). The V end lost 6 bases, the J end lost 3 bases, and 12 bases lay between the germline ends. The CDR3 extends over 13 amino acids. CDR3 loop: CASSLGTYYEQYV. CDR3 DNA: TGTGCCAGCAGCCTTGGGACATACTACGAGCAGTACGTC.

The J gene is TRBJ2-7, the V gene TRBV20-1; 9 bases match TRBD1. The CDR3 loop spans 15 amino acids. The germline V gene encodes CDR1 DFQATT and CDR2 SNEGSKA (reference sequence). With 0 bases clipped from V and 7 bases from J, the junction kept 10 bases outside the gene matches. The CDR3 DNA reads as TGCAGTGCTAGAGATGTTGGGACAGGGCCTCTAGAGCAGTACTTC. Protein: CSARDVGTGPLEQYF.

This clonotype was observed a handful of times. The V and J genes are TRBV5-1 and TRBJ2-3, with TRBD2 identical over 9 bases. The J segment lost 2 bases and the V segment lost 4 bases, leaving 11 bases of the junction unmatched. The CDR3 is 17 amino acids. Germline CDR1 and CDR2: SGHRS and YFSETQ. The CDR3, as DNA: TGCGCCAGCAGCCTTGCTCACGCGGGGGGGCTCACAGATACGCAGTATTTT. This gives the protein CASSLAHAGGLTDTQYF. The whole variable domain, remainder taken from reference TRBV5-1 and TRBJ2-3, is KAGVTQTPRYLIKTRGQQVTLSCSPISGHRSVSWYQQTPGQGLQFLFEYFSETQRNKGNFPGRFSGRQFSNSRSEMNVSTLELGDSALYLCASSLAHAGGLTDTQYFGPGTRLTVL.

CDR3 nucleotides: TGCGCCAGCAGCCAAGATAGACAGGTATCGATTCAGCCCCAGCATTTT. It codes for CASSQDRQVSIQPQHF. The V call is TRBV4-1, the J call TRBJ1-5, with D perhaps matching TRBD1 (6 bases). The CDR3 is 16 amino acids. The germline CDR1 and CDR2 sequences are MGHRA and YSYEKL. V lost 0 bases and J lost 6, with 15 bases in between.

This clonotype was seen more than once but under ten times. The rearrangement links TRBV20-1 to TRBJ1-2; D uncertain. Trimming removed 6 bases at V and 3 bases at J, with 11 bases between. This CDR3 is built from 12 residues. The germline V gene encodes CDR1 DFQATT and CDR2 SNEGSKA (reference sequence). Here the CDR3 reads CSAMSGDYGYTF. CDR3 DNA sequence: TGCAGTGCGATGTCCGGAGACTATGGCTACACCTTC.

J is TRBJ2-7 and V is TRBV7-2; 10 nucleotides line up with TRBD1. The CDR3 totals 15 residues. The germline CDR1 and CDR2 sequences are SGHTA and FQGNSA. Germline trimming cut 5 bases from V and 3 bases from J; bases unmatched to any gene: 7. The CDR3 loop is CASSPWTGGLYEQYF. CDR3 in DNA: TGTGCCAGCAGCCCTTGGACAGGGGGGCTCTACGAGCAGTACTTC.

In its sample, this clonotype was seen a few times. This sequence joins TRBV27 and TRBJ1-4, with a weak D call TRBD1 (5 bases). CDR1 and CDR2 from the germline V gene are MNHEY and SMNVEV (reference sequence). V gave up 5 bases and J gave up 6 bases, with 19 bases separating them. This CDR3 has 16 amino acids. The CDR3 DNA sequence: TGTGCCAGCAGTCCCCGCTTACAGGCGAGGGATGAAAAACTGTTTTTT. Translation gives CASSPRLQARDEKLFF.

This clonotype was detected many times. This chain joins TRBV20-1 and TRBJ2-1, with TRBD2 matching over 10 bases. Germline V gene sequence: CDR1 DFQATT, CDR2 SNEGSKA (reference sequence). Trimming at V came to 1 base and at J to 7 bases, leaving 7 bases not matched to a gene. The length of the CDR3 is 15 residues. The CDR3 loop is CSARVPLAGANEQFF. The CDR3 DNA follows: TGCAGTGCTAGAGTCCCCCTAGCGGGGGCGAATGAGCAGTTCTTC.

This clonotype was counted between two and nine times. The chain is built from TRBV7-9 and TRBJ2-5; TRBD2 aligns across 9 bases. Germline loops: CDR1 SEHNR, CDR2 FQNEAQ (reference sequence). The CDR3 extends over 14 amino acids. J gave up 5 bases and V 8 bases, and 9 bases lay outside the gene matches. The CDR3 loop is CASDRGGASETQYF. Written as DNA, the CDR3 is TGTGCCAGCGATCGCGGGGGGGCCTCGGAGACCCAGTACTTC.

The V and J genes are TRBV4-1 and TRBJ1-2; unclear D gene. The germline V and J ends were trimmed by 1 base and 1 base, with 16 bases remaining between them. The germline V gene has CDR1 MGHRA and CDR2 YSYEKL. This CDR3 contains 17 residues. The CDR3, as DNA: TGCGCCAGCAGCCAAGTATCCGGGATCGGGGTTAACTATGGCTACACCTTC. It codes for CASSQVSGIGVNYGYTF.

In its sample, this clonotype was seen many times. The chain employs TRBV4-3 and TRBJ1-6; D call uncertain. The germline V gene encodes CDR1 LGHNA and CDR2 YSLEER. V was trimmed by 0 bases and J by 8 bases, leaving 8 bases between them. The CDR3 covers 14 residues. The CDR3 sequence is CASSQDWADSPLHF. The DNA of the CDR3 is TGCGCCAGCAGCCAAGACTGGGCGGATTCACCCCTCCACTTT.

This clonotype was counted only a few times. The V gene is TRBV12-3 or TRBV12-4, the J gene TRBJ2-7; no clear D. V lost 5 bases and J lost 5, with 7 bases in between. The CDR3 consists of 11 residues. In DNA, the CDR3 is TGTGCCAGCAGTCGGTCCCACGAGCAGTACTTC. Its protein is CASSRSHEQYF.

Only a few counts were recorded for this clonotype. The J gene is TRBJ2-2, the V gene TRBV4-3; 12 positions agree with TRBD1. V lost 4 bases and J lost 7; bases outside the gene matches: 10. The germline V gene encodes CDR1 LGHNA and CDR2 YSLEER. The CDR3 sequence is 17 residues long. CDR3 sequence (DNA): TGCGCCAGCAGCCTCGTCCGGGACAGGGGGCGCTTCGGGGAGCTGTTTTTT. Residues: CASSLVRDRGRFGELFF.